This T cell receptor beta chain was recorded in a study of blood T cell repertoires in COVID-19. In the study overall: From the United States, Italy and Spain came samples of acute and convalescent COVID-19.

Germline CDR1 is SGHRS and CDR2 is YFSETQ. CDR3 size: 16 residues. The V gene lost 0 bases and the J gene lost 0 bases, with 10 bases spanning the gap. Across roughly 25 US areas, participants ranged in age from about 18 to 90 years. Categorization into cohorts depended on clinical history that participants reported. Two consecutive negative NP/OP PCR tests, clearance, or resolved symptoms defined Cohort 3 recovery. The data were produced by immunoSEQ multiplex PCR, yet TCRdb's version contains in-frame clones alone and is incomplete. The sample consists of about 160,000 clones, less than 85% of them appearing once.

The receptor comes from a man in his 60s who had recovered from COVID-19. The sample was PBMCs or T cells enriched from blood (not recorded which). V is TRBV5-1 and J is TRBJ1-3; D is perhaps TRBD1 (5 bases). CDR3 DNA sequence: TGCGCCAGCAGCTTGGGACAGACAAACTCTGGAAACACCATATATTTT. As protein: CASSLGQTNSGNTIYF.